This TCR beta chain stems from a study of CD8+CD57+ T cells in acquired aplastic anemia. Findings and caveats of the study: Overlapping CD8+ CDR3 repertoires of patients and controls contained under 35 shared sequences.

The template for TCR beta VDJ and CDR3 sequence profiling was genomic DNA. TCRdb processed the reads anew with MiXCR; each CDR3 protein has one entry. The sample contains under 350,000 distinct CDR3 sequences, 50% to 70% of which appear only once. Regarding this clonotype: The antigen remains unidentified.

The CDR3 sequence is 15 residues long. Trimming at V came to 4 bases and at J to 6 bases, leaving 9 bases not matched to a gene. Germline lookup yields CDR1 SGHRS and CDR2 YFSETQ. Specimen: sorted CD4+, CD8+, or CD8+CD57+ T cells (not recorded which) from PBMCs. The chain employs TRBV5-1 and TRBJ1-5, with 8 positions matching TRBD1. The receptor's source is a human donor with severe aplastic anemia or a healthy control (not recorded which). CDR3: CASSPAGGVGQPQHF. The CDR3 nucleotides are TGCGCCAGCAGCCCCGCAGGGGGCGTGGGTCAGCCCCAGCATTTT.